A single T cell receptor beta chain is shown here with its context. TCRdb keeps only in-frame clones here, not all; method: immunoSEQ multiplex PCR. The table lists just under 50,000 clones, approximately 95% of them singletons. The record originates from a study of T cell changes during pregnancy in multiple sclerosis. Trimming removed 8 bases at V and 4 bases at J, with 11 bases between. Germline assignment: CDR1 DFQATT and CDR2 SNEGSKA (reference sequence). CDR3 length: 11 residues. The clonotype was recovered from a female donor with multiple sclerosis, enrolled in a pregnancy study. J is TRBJ2-5 and V is TRBV20-1; no firm D call. The sequences come from CD4+ T cells from peripheral blood mononuclear cells, collected in the third trimester of pregnancy. The CDR3, as DNA: TGCAGTACTTCCATCTTAGAGACCCAGTACTTC. Translated, it gives CSTSILETQYF.